This T cell receptor (beta chain) appears in the sequencing data of a study of vaccination and CD4 T cells after COVID-19. For this clonotype: The antigen is not known.

This CDR3 has 14 residues. Trimming shortened V by 5 bases and J by 8 bases, and 21 bases separated the two germline ends. Per the germline V gene, CDR1 is DFQATT and CDR2 is SNEGSKA (reference sequence). Treatment reported: roughly 10-day PBMC culture with coronavirus spike peptide pools or control peptides (ViraFEST assay). Sequencing of DNA taken from cultured CD4+ T cells relied on the Oncomine TCR Beta short-read assay. TCRdb used MiXCR to reprocess the PCR reads, holding one entry per CDR3 protein. The sample includes approximately 10,000 distinct CDR3 sequences, roughly 64% of them seen just once.

This chain uses TRBV20-1 with TRBJ1-2, with TRBD1 as a possible D gene (5 bases). The clonotype comes from a human donor who had recovered from COVID-19. Material for sequencing was CD4+ T cells from blood, cultured in vitro. CDR3 DNA: TGCAGTGCTGCCCGGACACGCTCCACGGGAGGCTACACCTTC. Encoded protein: CSAARTRSTGGYTF.